This TCR beta chain was captured by sequencing in a study of blood T cell repertoires in COVID-19 (dated by TCRdb to 2018 to 2021). Study-level background: Collaborator samples came from the United States, Italy and Spain and covered acute and convalescent phases of COVID-19. Subjects who had been exposed to COVID-19, were actively infected with it, or had recovered from it provided the deeply sampled blood TCRbeta repertoires that made up the dataset. HLA class I and class II types, where available, came from metadata supplied by the sample provider rather than from assay-based typing. Samples were obtained from the ongoing ImmuneRACE study (first 160 participants) and from 1,254 subjects provided by 6 global collaborators. A freely available public database, intended as a resource for researchers studying the immune response to SARS-CoV-2, is where the repertoires were released. Sample metadata almost always included a de-identified subject ID, COVID-19 status, age in years and sex. The prospective study material was composed of cDNA or gDNA derived from T cells, B-cell-depleted T cells, or PBMCs.

With respect to this clone: What this receptor recognizes is not known. No base quality values were provided; no much bigger clone lies one nucleotide off.

Summary of the overall study and its limitations: The amount of clinical and demographic metadata varied by source and participant and was provided uncurated.

Each collaborating institution followed its own protocols to collect whole blood in K2EDTA tubes. For TCRbeta analysis, collaborator samples were shipped as frozen whole blood, as isolated PBMCs, or as DNA extracted from either sample type. The germline V gene (reference sequence) provides CDR1 SEHNR and CDR2 FQNEAQ. From cysteine to phenylalanine, the CDR3 is 16 amino acids long. Only the CDR3 portion is preserved as DNA: 48 bases, with reading frame beginning at the first base. V loses 5 bases at its end and J loses 2 bases; junction bases beyond the gene matches: 4. The immunoSEQ Assay, a bias-controlled multiplex PCR, was used to amplify TCRbeta CDR3 regions from genomic DNA. Processing in the source paper ran as follows. The number of nucleated cells in each sample was estimated by amplification of reference gene primers within the assay. Sequence reads were collapsed and filtered to measure the absolute abundance of every unique TCRbeta CDR3 rearrangement. For each sample, productive Simpson clonality was calculated as the square root of Simpson's diversity index across productive rearrangements. TCRdb limited this immuneACCESS table to in-frame rearrangements with V and J called. A share of clones is missing; checked studies link under half to unresolved V genes, and the rest is unexplained. The V and J calls and clone size were taken over from that table, and D and trimming were inferred from the DNA. In all, the sample holds 30,000 to 40,000 clones, and 80% to 90% of those were seen once. The ten largest make up roughly 13% of the sample.

This receptor chain uses TRBV7-9 and TRBJ2-1; TRBD2 matches 12 bases in the middle. The origin of this receptor is a man between 60 and 70 years old with active COVID-19. Sequences were obtained from peripheral blood. The nucleotides read TGTGCCAGCAGCCCCCCTAGCGGGAGGGCCTACAATGAGCAGTTCTTC. Its product reads: CASSPPSGRAYNEQFF.